One and the same sample provided the 15 T cell receptor beta chains below, sequenced in a study of CD8+ T cells in alopecia areata. Extracted RNA was reverse transcribed, and the resulting cDNA served as sequencing template. TCRdb's copy holds only in-frame clones and misses some; the assay was immunoSEQ multiplex PCR. The sample includes 150,000 to 250,000 clones, about 62% of them seen just once. The treatment was: oral pan-JAK inhibitor, 5-10 mg twice daily. The starting material was CD4+ T cells sorted from blood, obtained at week 24, from a patient treated with tofacitinib. Receptors were obtained from a human donor with alopecia areata.

This chain joins TRBV9 and TRBJ2-2; D is uncertain. The germline V and J ends were trimmed by 5 bases and 6 bases, with 2 bases remaining between them. Germline CDR1 reads SGDLS; CDR2 reads YYNGEE. CDR3 length: 10 residues. For the CDR3, the DNA is TGTGCCAGCAGGTCCGGGGAGCTGTTTTTT. It translates to CASRSGELFF.

The rearrangement uses TRBV29-1 and TRBJ2-7; D could derive from TRBD1 or TRBD2 (5 bases each). Germline V gives CDR1 SQVTM, CDR2 ANQGSEA. The length of the CDR3 is 11 residues. V was clipped by 7 bases and J by 3 bases, with 10 bases between them. For the CDR3, the DNA is TGCAGCGGGGGGACCCACTACGAGCAGTACTTC. Protein: CSGGTHYEQYF.

V gene TRBV30 combines with J gene TRBJ2-1; 8 bases fit TRBD2. The CDR3 totals 13 residues. Germline assignment: CDR1 GTSNPN and CDR2 SVGIG (reference sequence). Trimming at V came to 2 bases and at J to 10 bases, leaving 7 bases not matched to a gene. This chain's CDR3 is CAWSPGTRDEQFF. Here the CDR3 DNA reads TGTGCCTGGAGTCCTGGGACTAGAGACGAGCAGTTCTTC. The variable domain in full, completed from reference TRBV30 and TRBJ2-1, reads SQTIHQWPATLVQPVGSPLSLECTVEGTSNPNLYWYRQAAGRGLQLLFYSVGIGQISSEVPQNLSASRPQDRQFILSSKKLLLSDSGFYLCAWSPGTRDEQFFGPGTRLTVL.

This clone was counted only a few times. The chain carries TRBV5-1 and TRBJ2-6, with 7 bases fitting TRBD1. With V trimmed by 0 bases and J by 0 bases, 9 bases remained unmatched. The CDR3 sequence is 19 residues long. Germline values: CDR1 SGHRS, CDR2 YFSETQ. Here the CDR3 reads CASSLGGTDSSSGANVLTF. The CDR3 coding sequence is TGCGCCAGCAGCTTGGGAGGGACAGATTCTAGCTCTGGGGCCAACGTCCTGACTTTC.

This clone was detected only a few times. V gene TRBV5-1 combines with J gene TRBJ2-3; perhaps TRBD1 as D (5 bases). Per the germline V gene, CDR1 is SGHRS and CDR2 is YFSETQ. The CDR3 extends over 14 amino acids. Trimming left V 0 bases short and J 4 bases short, with 9 bases between. The CDR3 bases are TGCGCCAGCAGCTTGGCCGTGGGGCCAGATACGCAGTATTTT. Translation: CASSLAVGPDTQYF.

In DNA, the CDR3 is TGTGCCAGCAGCTTCCCTAGCGGGAGTTATGAGACCCAGTACTTC. Protein sequence: CASSFPSGSYETQYF. This sequence joins TRBV7-6 and TRBJ2-5, with TRBD2 identical over 10 bases. V was pared by 3 bases and J by 5 bases, with 6 bases of the junction left unmatched. The CDR3 is 15 residues long. CDR1 SGHVS and CDR2 FNYEAQ come from the germline V gene.

The chain carries TRBV7-3 and TRBJ2-2; perhaps TRBD1 as D (6 bases). CDR1 SGHTA and CDR2 FQGTGA come from the germline V gene. Trimming shortened V by 5 bases and J by 6 bases, and 13 bases separated the two germline ends. This CDR3 region has 14 residues. In nucleotides, the CDR3 is TGTGCCAGCAGCCCTCACAGGGTCTCCGGGGAGCTGTTTTTT. Residues: CASSPHRVSGELFF.

This chain links TRBV5-1 with TRBJ2-7, with D perhaps matching TRBD2 (6 bases). V was clipped by 7 bases and J by 2 bases, with 19 bases between them. Germline V gives CDR1 SGHRS, CDR2 YFSETQ. This CDR3 contains 15 residues. The CDR3 sequence is CASSGDLGSPYEQYF. DNA of the CDR3: TGCGCCAGCTCGGGGGACCTGGGTTCTCCCTACGAGCAGTACTTC.

The rearrangement joins TRBV6-5 to TRBJ2-2, with TRBD1 matching over 9 bases. This CDR3 region has 14 residues. From germline, CDR1 is MNHEY and CDR2 SVGAGI. The V segment lost 2 bases and the J segment 8 bases; nucleotides outside the gene matches: 3. CDR3 DNA sequence: TGTGCCAGCAGTTACGAGACAGGGGGTGGGGAGCTGTTTTTT. It yields the protein CASSYETGGGELFF.

The chain employs TRBV15 and TRBJ2-5; D is undetermined. V was cut by 5 bases and J by 5 bases, with 9 bases left in between. CDR3 length: 12 residues. CDR1 is LNHNV, CDR2 YYDKDF, per germline (reference sequence). CDR3 amino acids: CATSPVRETQYF. The CDR3 nucleotides are TGTGCCACCAGCCCAGTCCGGGAGACCCAGTACTTC.

This clone was detected a few times. This chain uses TRBV10-3 with TRBJ2-7; 10 bases agree with TRBD2. V was pared by 5 bases and J by 1 base, with 2 bases of the junction left unmatched. Germline CDR1 and CDR2: ENHRY and SYGVKD. The CDR3 has 14 residues. CDR3: CAISTSGISYEQYF. CDR3 nucleotides: TGTGCCATCAGTACTAGCGGGATATCCTACGAGCAGTACTTC.

This chain links TRBV19 with TRBJ1-5; unclear D gene. The germline gives CDR1 LNHDA, CDR2 SQIVND (reference sequence). This CDR3 contains 14 residues. The germline V and J ends were trimmed by 5 bases and 1 base, with 9 bases remaining between them. CDR3 sequence reads: CASSPGASNQPQHF. DNA for the CDR3: TGTGCCAGTAGTCCGGGAGCCAGCAATCAGCCCCAGCATTTT.

The chain carries TRBV5-5 and TRBJ2-6; 9 positions match TRBD1. CDR1 and CDR2 from the germline V gene are SGHKS and YYEKEE (reference sequence). CDR3 length: 19 amino acids. With 4 bases clipped from V and 0 bases from J, the junction kept 11 bases outside the gene matches. The CDR3 DNA follows: TGTGCCAGCAGCCAGAACCACAGGGGGCTAAGCTCTGGGGCCAACGTCCTGACTTTC. Protein: CASSQNHRGLSSGANVLTF.

The rearrangement uses TRBV5-8 and TRBJ2-3; TRBD2 matches 7 bases. Germline loops: CDR1 SGHTS, CDR2 YDEGEE. J gave up 4 bases and V 4 bases, and 9 bases lay outside the gene matches. The CDR3 extends over 15 amino acids. The CDR3 DNA follows: TGTGCCAGCAGCCGGGACTACCCTAGCCCAGATACGCAGTATTTT. Translating gives CASSRDYPSPDTQYF.

The CDR3 loop is CASSYLDRNEQFF. The CDR3 bases are TGTGCCAGCAGTTACTTGGACAGAAATGAGCAGTTCTTC. The rearrangement joins TRBV6-5 to TRBJ2-1; possibly TRBD1 for D (6 bases). The V and J ends lost 1 base and 7 bases respectively, with 8 bases between them. Germline assignment: CDR1 MNHEY and CDR2 SVGAGI. This CDR3 has 13 amino acids.